Each of the 20 T cell receptor beta chains below was sequenced from the same sample in a study of cytomegalovirus exposure and HLA in healthy donors. 60 Vbeta and 13 Jbeta primers were used in PCR. Sequenced by immunoSEQ multiplex PCR; TCRdb stores in-frame clones only, minus some. The table records some 140,000 clones, around 79% of them present only once. The sample consisted of PBMCs. The origin of the receptors is a woman between 40 and 55 years old in good health and CMV-seronegative.

This chain connects TRBV28 to TRBJ1-5, with TRBD1 identical over 10 bases. This CDR3 spans 16 amino acids. Per the germline V gene, CDR1 is MDHEN and CDR2 is SYDVKM. The ends lost 1 base at V and 4 bases at J; junction bases unmatched: 4. The CDR3 bases are TGTGCCAGCAGTTTATCTGACAGGGGGCCAAATCAGCCCCAGCATTTT. Amino acid sequence: CASSLSDRGPNQPQHF.

This chain joins TRBV7-2 and TRBJ1-4; weak D call: TRBD1 (5 bases). The V end was cut by 3 bases, the J end by 8 bases, with 16 bases between. Per the germline V gene, CDR1 is SGHTA and CDR2 is FQGNSA. The CDR3 extends over 15 amino acids. The CDR3 sequence: CASSLSGTGGEKLFF. For the CDR3, the DNA is TGTGCCAGCAGCTTGAGTGGTACAGGTGGGGAAAAACTGTTTTTT.

The rearrangement links TRBV2 to TRBJ1-1; D may be TRBD1 (6 bases). With 6 bases removed from V and 0 bases from J, the gap between germline ends came to 8 bases. Germline CDR1 and CDR2: SNHLY and FYNNEI. The CDR3 is made up of 13 amino acids. CDR3 bases: TGTGCCAGCAGCAGGGACATGAACACTGAAGCTTTCTTT. This encodes CASSRDMNTEAFF.

This clone was seen once. The CDR3 sequence is CASRDSAETDTQYF. CDR3 nucleotides: TGTGCCAGTAGGGACTCCGCCGAGACAGATACGCAGTATTTT. This rearrangement joins TRBV19 to TRBJ2-3; the D gene is possibly TRBD2 (5 bases). V lost 6 bases and J 3 bases, leaving 13 bases between the germline ends. Germline V gene sequence: CDR1 LNHDA, CDR2 SQIVND (reference sequence). The CDR3 has 14 amino acids.

V gene TRBV18 combines with J gene TRBJ2-1; D remains ambiguous. Looked up from germline, CDR1 is KGHSH and CDR2 is LQKENI. The CDR3 spans 14 residues. V was shortened by 3 bases and J by 0 bases, with 6 bases between the two germline ends. The CDR3 loop is CASSPSSSYNEQFF. In nucleotides, the CDR3 is TGTGCCAGCTCACCTAGCAGCTCCTACAATGAGCAGTTCTTC. The whole variable domain, remainder taken from reference TRBV18 and TRBJ2-1, is NAGVMQNPRHLVRRRGQEARLRCSPMKGHSHVYWYRQLPEEGLKFMVYLQKENIIDESGMPKERFSAEFPKEGPSILRIQQVVRGDSAAYFCASSPSSSYNEQFFGPGTRLTVL.

This chain links TRBV29-1 with TRBJ1-1; 8 bases match TRBD1. V shed 6 bases and J 3 bases; nucleotides not matched to a gene: 6. This CDR3 contains 13 residues. Germline-derived CDR1 and CDR2 are SQVTM and ANQGSEA. The chain's CDR3 is CSVRQGPDTEAFF. The DNA for the CDR3 is TGCAGCGTCCGACAGGGGCCCGACACTGAAGCTTTCTTT.

The chain carries TRBV28 and TRBJ2-7; no definite D call. Trimming took off 7 bases at V and 1 base at J, with 11 bases between the two ends. Germline CDR1 MDHEN, CDR2 SYDVKM. CDR3 length: 13 residues. The DNA for the CDR3 is TGTGCCAGCACCTTGACCAGGTCCTACGAGCAGTACTTC. Residues: CASTLTRSYEQYF. Combining the CDR3 with reference TRBV28 and TRBJ2-7 gives the whole variable domain DVKVTQSSRYLVKRTGEKVFLECVQDMDHENMFWYRQDPGLGLRLIYFSYDVKMKEKGDIPEGYSVSREKKERFSLILESASTNQTSMYLCASTLTRSYEQYFGPGTRLTVT.

This clone was detected a few times. This sequence joins TRBV4-3 and TRBJ1-1; 8 nucleotides agree with TRBD1. The CDR3 is 15 amino acids. The germline CDR1 and CDR2 sequences are LGHNA and YSLEER. V dropped 4 bases and J dropped 2; count of bases not matched to a gene: 6. The CDR3 nucleotides read TGCGCCAGCAGCCCCCTGGACAGGGTTAACACTGAAGCTTTCTTT. Amino acid sequence: CASSPLDRVNTEAFF.

The chain uses TRBV4-3 and TRBJ1-5; D remains ambiguous. Trimming removed 1 base from V and 0 bases from J, with 7 bases in between. CDR1 and CDR2 (germline): LGHNA, YSLEER. The CDR3 loop spans 15 amino acids. CDR3 bases: TGCGCCAGCAGCCAAGGTCTGTATAGCAATCAGCCCCAGCATTTT. It yields the protein CASSQGLYSNQPQHF.

CDR3 in amino acids: CSVEQRQAKSLYF. The CDR3 nucleotides are TGCAGCGTTGAACAGAGACAGGCAAAGAGTCTGTACTTC. The genes are TRBV29-1 and TRBJ2-5; D possibly corresponds to TRBD1 (6 bases). Germline V CDR1 and CDR2: SQVTM, ANQGSEA. V was cut by 2 bases and J by 13 bases, with 20 bases left in between. The CDR3 spans 13 residues.

This clone was seen a few times. The CDR3 here is CAWSKSGGEEGELFF. CDR3 coding DNA: TGTGCCTGGAGTAAGAGCGGGGGGGAAGAAGGGGAGCTGTTTTTT. The chain carries TRBV30 and TRBJ2-2; 10 bases agree with TRBD2. Germline trimming cut 2 bases from V and 8 bases from J; bases unmatched to any gene: 8. In germline, CDR1 is GTSNPN, CDR2 SVGIG (reference sequence). The CDR3 contains 15 residues.

V usage is TRBV6-5 and J usage is TRBJ2-7; D possibly corresponds to TRBD1 (7 bases). V lost 2 bases, J lost 2 bases, and 13 bases lay in between. Germline-derived CDR1 and CDR2 are MNHEY and SVGAGI. This CDR3 has 15 amino acids. The CDR3 is CASSYDGRGAYEQYF. CDR3 nucleotide sequence: TGTGCCAGCAGTTACGATGGCAGGGGGGCCTACGAGCAGTACTTC.

The chain links TRBV6-6 to TRBJ1-5, with D perhaps matching TRBD1 (5 bases). V lost 2 bases and J 6 bases, leaving 17 bases between the germline ends. The CDR3 runs to 16 residues. Per germline, CDR1 MNHNY and CDR2 SVGAGI (reference sequence). CDR3 loop: CASSYGVSKRGQPQHF. The CDR3 region has the DNA TGTGCCAGCAGTTACGGAGTCAGCAAAAGGGGTCAGCCCCAGCATTTT.

The V and J genes are TRBV11-2 and TRBJ2-5; D perhaps matches TRBD2 (5 bases). CDR1 SGHAT and CDR2 FQNNGV come from the germline V gene. Trimming took 5 bases from V and 3 from J, leaving 10 bases between them. The CDR3 is 13 residues long. CDR3 coding DNA: TGTGCCAGCAGCGTCGGGATAAAAGAGACCCAGTACTTC. Amino acid sequence: CASSVGIKETQYF. The full variable domain, rest sourced from reference TRBV11-2 and TRBJ2-5, is EAGVAQSPRYKIIEKRQSVAFWCNPISGHATLYWYQQILGQGPKLLIQFQNNGVVDDSQLPKDRFSAERLKGVDSTLKIQPAKLEDSAVYLCASSVGIKETQYFGPGTRLLVL.

This rearrangement joins TRBV2 to TRBJ1-2; the match to TRBD1 covers 8 bases. The CDR3 consists of 15 residues. Germline CDR1 is SNHLY and CDR2 is FYNNEI. The ends lost 5 bases at V and 7 bases at J; junction bases unmatched: 12. CDR3 protein: CASSRGQGPGSGYTF. DNA for the CDR3: TGTGCCAGCAGTAGAGGACAGGGTCCCGGGTCTGGCTACACCTTC. The complete variable domain, with remaining parts taken from reference TRBV2 and TRBJ1-2, reads EPEVTQTPSHQVTQMGQEVILRCVPISNHLYFYWYRQILGQKVEFLVSFYNNEISEKSEIFDDQFSVERPDGSNFTLKIRSTKLEDSAMYFCASSRGQGPGSGYTFGSGTRLTVV.

The chain is built from TRBV5-6 and TRBJ1-2; D gene unclear. The V gene lost 5 bases and the J gene lost 4 bases, with 21 bases spanning the gap. The CDR3 extends over 16 amino acids. Germline V gene lookup returns CDR1 SGHDT and CDR2 YYEEEE. CDR3 in DNA: TGTGCCAGCAGGCTGGGGTGGAGGGAATCCACCTATGGCTACACCTTC. Encoded protein: CASRLGWRESTYGYTF.

This chain links TRBV30 with TRBJ2-2; 8 positions agree with TRBD1. Germline CDR1 and CDR2: GTSNPN and SVGIG (reference sequence). V gave up 1 base and J gave up 5 bases; unmatched junction bases: 3. The length of the CDR3 is 14 residues. The CDR3 coding sequence is TGTGCCTGGAGTGGGACAGGGTGGACCGGGGAGCTGTTTTTT. It translates to CAWSGTGWTGELFF.

The J gene is TRBJ2-7, the V gene TRBV7-2; D may be TRBD1 (5 bases). CDR3 length equals 14 residues. Between the trimmed V and J ends, which lost 4 bases and 0 bases, there was a span of 10 bases. Germline CDR1 SGHTA, CDR2 FQGNSA. The CDR3 reads CASSSQTDSYEQYF. CDR3 coding DNA: TGTGCCAGCAGCTCCCAGACAGACTCCTACGAGCAGTACTTC.

The chain uses TRBV9 and TRBJ2-7, with unresolved D. V was trimmed by 4 bases and J by 4 bases, leaving 12 bases between them. CDR3 length equals 13 residues. CDR1 and CDR2 (germline): SGDLS, YYNGEE. The CDR3 loop reads CASSIRDGYEQYF. CDR3 nucleotide sequence: TGTGCCAGCAGCATCCGCGACGGGTACGAGCAGTACTTC.

This chain uses TRBV28 with TRBJ1-1; D remains unclear. CDR3 size: 15 residues. V was pared by 6 bases and J by 0 bases, with 14 bases between. Germline V gene sequence: CDR1 MDHEN, CDR2 SYDVKM. The CDR3 DNA is TGTGCCAGCAGCCCTCACAGCCAATTGAACACTGAAGCTTTCTTT. Amino acid sequence: CASSPHSQLNTEAFF.